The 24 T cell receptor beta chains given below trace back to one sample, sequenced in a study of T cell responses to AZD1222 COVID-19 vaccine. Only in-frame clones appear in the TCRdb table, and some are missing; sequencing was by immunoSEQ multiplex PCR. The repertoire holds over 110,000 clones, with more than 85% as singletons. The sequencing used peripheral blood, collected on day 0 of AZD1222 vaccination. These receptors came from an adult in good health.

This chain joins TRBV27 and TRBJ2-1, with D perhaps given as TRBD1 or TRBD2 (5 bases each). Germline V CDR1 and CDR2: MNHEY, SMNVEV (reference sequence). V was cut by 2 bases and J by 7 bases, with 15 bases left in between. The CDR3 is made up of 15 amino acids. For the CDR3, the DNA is TGTGCCAGCAGTTTAGGGGGAGAGGGCATAAATGAGCAGTTCTTC. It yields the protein CASSLGGEGINEQFF.

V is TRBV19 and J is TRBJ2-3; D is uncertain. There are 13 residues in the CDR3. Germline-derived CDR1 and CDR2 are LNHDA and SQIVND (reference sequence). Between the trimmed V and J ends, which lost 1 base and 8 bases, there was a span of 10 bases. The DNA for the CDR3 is TGTGCCAGTAGTATAGCCCCCTTCGGTACGCAGTATTTT. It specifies CASSIAPFGTQYF.

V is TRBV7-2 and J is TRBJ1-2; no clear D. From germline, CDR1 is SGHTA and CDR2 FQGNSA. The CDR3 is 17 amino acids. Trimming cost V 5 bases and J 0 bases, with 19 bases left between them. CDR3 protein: CASSLQAVSQPNYGYTF. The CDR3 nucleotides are TGTGCCAGCAGCCTGCAGGCTGTCTCACAGCCTAACTATGGCTACACCTTC.

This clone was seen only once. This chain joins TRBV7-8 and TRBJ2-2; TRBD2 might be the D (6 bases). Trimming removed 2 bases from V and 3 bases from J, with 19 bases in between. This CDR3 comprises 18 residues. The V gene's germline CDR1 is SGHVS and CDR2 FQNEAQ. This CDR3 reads CASSLRGGYGLHTGELFF. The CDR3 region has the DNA TGTGCCAGCAGCTTACGGGGAGGATACGGCCTACACACCGGGGAGCTGTTTTTT.

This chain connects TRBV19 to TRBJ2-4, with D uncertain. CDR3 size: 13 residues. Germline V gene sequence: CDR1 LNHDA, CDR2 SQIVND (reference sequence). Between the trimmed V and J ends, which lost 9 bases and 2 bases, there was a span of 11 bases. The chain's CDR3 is CASGVESKNIQYF. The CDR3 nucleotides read TGTGCCAGCGGTGTGGAGTCCAAAAACATTCAGTACTTC. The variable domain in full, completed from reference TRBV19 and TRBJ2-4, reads DGGITQSPKYLFRKEGQNVTLSCEQNLNHDAMYWYRQDPGQGLRLIYYSQIVNDFQKGDIAEGYSVSREKKESFPLTVTSAQKNPTAFYLCASGVESKNIQYFGAGTRLSVL.

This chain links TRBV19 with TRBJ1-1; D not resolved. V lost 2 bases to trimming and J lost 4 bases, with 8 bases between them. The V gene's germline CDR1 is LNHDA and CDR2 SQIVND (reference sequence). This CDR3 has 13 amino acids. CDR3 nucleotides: TGTGCCAGTAGTATATCAACAGTCACTGAAGCTTTCTTT. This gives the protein CASSISTVTEAFF.

The CDR3 DNA sequence: TGTGCCAGCAGCCTTTTGTCCGGCCGGGAGCAGTTCTTC. It codes for CASSLLSGREQFF. This rearrangement joins TRBV6-5 to TRBJ2-1; D is unresolved. The V gene lost 6 bases and the J gene lost 10 bases, with 16 bases spanning the gap. This CDR3 contains 13 residues. The germline V gene has CDR1 MNHEY and CDR2 SVGAGI.

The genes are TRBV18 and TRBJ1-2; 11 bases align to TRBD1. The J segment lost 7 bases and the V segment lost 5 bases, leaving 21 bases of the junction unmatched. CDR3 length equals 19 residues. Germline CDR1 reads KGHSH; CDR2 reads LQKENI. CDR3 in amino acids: CASSSTPGQGALVDGGYTF. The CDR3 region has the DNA TGTGCCAGCTCATCTACACCCGGACAGGGGGCTCTGGTTGATGGTGGCTACACCTTC.

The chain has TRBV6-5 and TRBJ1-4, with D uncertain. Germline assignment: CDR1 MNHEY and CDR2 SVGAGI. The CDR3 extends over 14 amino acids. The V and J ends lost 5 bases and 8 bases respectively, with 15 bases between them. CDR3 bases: TGTGCCAGCAGTACCCCCCTCCCCGGGGAAAAACTGTTTTTT. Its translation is CASSTPLPGEKLFF.

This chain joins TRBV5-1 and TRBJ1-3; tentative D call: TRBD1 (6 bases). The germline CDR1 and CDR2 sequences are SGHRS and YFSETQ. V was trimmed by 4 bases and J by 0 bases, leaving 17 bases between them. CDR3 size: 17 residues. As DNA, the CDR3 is TGCGCCAGCAGCGTAACACAGGGTTCTGTCTCTGGAAACACCATATATTTT. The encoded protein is CASSVTQGSVSGNTIYF.

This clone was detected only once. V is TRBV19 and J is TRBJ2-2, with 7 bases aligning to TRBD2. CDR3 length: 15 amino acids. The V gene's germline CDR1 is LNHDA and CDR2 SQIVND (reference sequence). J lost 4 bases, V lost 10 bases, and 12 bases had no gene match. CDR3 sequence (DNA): TGTGCCACCGGGGGGAATCCTAGGAGCACCGGGGAGCTGTTTTTT. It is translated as CATGGNPRSTGELFF.

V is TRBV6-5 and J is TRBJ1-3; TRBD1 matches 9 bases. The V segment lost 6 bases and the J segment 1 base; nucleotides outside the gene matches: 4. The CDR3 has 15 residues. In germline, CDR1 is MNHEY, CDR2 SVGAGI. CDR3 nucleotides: TGTGCCAGCAGCCGGGACAGGGAGTCTGGAAACACCATATATTTT. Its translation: CASSRDRESGNTIYF.

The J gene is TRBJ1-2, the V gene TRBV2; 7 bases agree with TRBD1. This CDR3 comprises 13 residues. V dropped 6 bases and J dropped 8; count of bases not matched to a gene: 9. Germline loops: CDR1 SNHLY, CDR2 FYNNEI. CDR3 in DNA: TGTGCCAGCAGCCACGGACAGGTGGTAGGCTACACCTTC. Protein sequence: CASSHGQVVGYTF.

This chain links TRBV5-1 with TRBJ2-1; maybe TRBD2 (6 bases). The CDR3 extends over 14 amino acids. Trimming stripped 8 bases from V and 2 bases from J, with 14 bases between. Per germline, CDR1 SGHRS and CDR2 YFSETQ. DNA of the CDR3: TGCGCCAGTGCGGGACTCGCCCCCTACAATGAGCAGTTCTTC. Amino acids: CASAGLAPYNEQFF.

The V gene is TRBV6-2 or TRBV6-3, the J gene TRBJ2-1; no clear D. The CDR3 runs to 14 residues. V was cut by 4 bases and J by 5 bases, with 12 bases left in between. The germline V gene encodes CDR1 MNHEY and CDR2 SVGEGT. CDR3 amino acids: CASSFRRADNEQFF. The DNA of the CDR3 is TGTGCCAGCAGTTTCCGAAGGGCCGACAATGAGCAGTTCTTC.

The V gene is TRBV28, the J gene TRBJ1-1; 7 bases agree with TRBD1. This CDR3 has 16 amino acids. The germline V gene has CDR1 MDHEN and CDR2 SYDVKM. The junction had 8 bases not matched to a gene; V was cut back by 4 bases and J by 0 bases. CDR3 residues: CASSSYRGRMNTEAFF. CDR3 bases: TGTGCCAGCAGTTCCTACAGGGGACGAATGAACACTGAAGCTTTCTTT. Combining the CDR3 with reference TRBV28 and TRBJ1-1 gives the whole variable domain DVKVTQSSRYLVKRTGEKVFLECVQDMDHENMFWYRQDPGLGLRLIYFSYDVKMKEKGDIPEGYSVSREKKERFSLILESASTNQTSMYLCASSSYRGRMNTEAFFGQGTRLTVV.

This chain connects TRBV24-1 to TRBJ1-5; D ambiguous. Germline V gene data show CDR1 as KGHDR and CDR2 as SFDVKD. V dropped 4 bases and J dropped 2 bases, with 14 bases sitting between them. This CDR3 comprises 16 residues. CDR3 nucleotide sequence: TGTGCCACCAGTGACCGGGGAGGTCTAGGCAATCAGCCCCAGCATTTT. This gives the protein CATSDRGGLGNQPQHF.

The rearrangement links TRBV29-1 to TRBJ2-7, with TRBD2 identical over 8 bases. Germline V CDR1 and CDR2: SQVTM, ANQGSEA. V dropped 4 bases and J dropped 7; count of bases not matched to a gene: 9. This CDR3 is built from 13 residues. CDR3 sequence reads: CSVVLRASGEQYF. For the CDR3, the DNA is TGCAGCGTTGTCTTGAGGGCTAGCGGGGAGCAGTACTTC.

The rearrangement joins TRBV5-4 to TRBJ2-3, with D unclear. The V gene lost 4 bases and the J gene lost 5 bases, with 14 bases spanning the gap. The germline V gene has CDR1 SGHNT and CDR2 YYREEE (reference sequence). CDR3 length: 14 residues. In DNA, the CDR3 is TGTGCCAGCAGCCGGGTGGTTAGAGGAGATACGCAGTATTTT. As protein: CASSRVVRGDTQYF.

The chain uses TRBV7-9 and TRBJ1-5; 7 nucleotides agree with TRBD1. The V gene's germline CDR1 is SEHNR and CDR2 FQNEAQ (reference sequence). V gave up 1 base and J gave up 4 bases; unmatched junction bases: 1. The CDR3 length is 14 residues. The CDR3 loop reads CASSLEQGNQPQHF. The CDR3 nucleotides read TGTGCCAGCAGCTTAGAACAGGGGAATCAGCCCCAGCATTTT.

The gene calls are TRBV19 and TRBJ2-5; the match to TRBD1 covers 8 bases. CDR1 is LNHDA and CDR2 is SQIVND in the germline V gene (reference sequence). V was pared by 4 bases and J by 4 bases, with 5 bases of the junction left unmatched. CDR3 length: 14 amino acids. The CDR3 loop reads CASSTDRGGETQYF. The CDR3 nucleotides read TGTGCCAGTAGTACAGACAGGGGCGGAGAGACCCAGTACTTC.

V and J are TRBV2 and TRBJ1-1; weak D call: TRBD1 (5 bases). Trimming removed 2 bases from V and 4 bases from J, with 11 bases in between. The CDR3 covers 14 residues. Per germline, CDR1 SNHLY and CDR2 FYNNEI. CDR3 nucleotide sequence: TGTGCCAGCAGTGAACAGGGTTTGAGCACTGAAGCTTTCTTT. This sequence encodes CASSEQGLSTEAFF. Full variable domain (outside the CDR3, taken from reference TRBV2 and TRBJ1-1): EPEVTQTPSHQVTQMGQEVILRCVPISNHLYFYWYRQILGQKVEFLVSFYNNEISEKSEIFDDQFSVERPDGSNFTLKIRSTKLEDSAMYFCASSEQGLSTEAFFGQGTRLTVV.

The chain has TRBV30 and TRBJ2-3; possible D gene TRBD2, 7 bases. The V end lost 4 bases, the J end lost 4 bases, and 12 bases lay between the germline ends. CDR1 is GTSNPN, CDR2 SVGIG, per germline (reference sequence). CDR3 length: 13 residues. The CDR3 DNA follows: TGTGCCTGGAAAGGCGGGGGCGCAGATACGCAGTATTTT. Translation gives CAWKGGGADTQYF.

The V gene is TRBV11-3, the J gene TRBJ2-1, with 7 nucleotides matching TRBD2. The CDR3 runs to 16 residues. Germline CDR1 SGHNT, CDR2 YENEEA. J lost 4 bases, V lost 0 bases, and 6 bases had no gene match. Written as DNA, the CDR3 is TGTGCCAGCAGCTTAGAGGGTCTAGCGGATTACAATGAGCAGTTCTTC. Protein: CASSLEGLADYNEQFF.